The T cell receptor (beta chain) described here comes from a study of blood T cell repertoires in COVID-19. Turning to the study itself: Some COVID-19 samples were acute and others convalescent; all came from the United States, Italy and Spain.

Per the germline V gene, CDR1 is MNHEY and CDR2 is SMNVEV (reference sequence). V lost 2 bases to trimming and J lost 5 bases; unmatched junction nucleotides: 4. This CDR3 has 14 residues. The repertoire was sequenced with immunoSEQ multiplex PCR; TCRdb's copy has only in-frame clones and lacks some. The table records almost 200,000 clones, about 85% of them present only once. The sequencing sample was made of peripheral blood. The receptor comes from a man between 60 and 75 years old with COVID-19, enrolled during active disease. The rearrangement joins TRBV27 to TRBJ2-7; 9 bases map to TRBD1. CDR3 residues: CASSLPGQGDEQYF. The CDR3 bases are TGTGCCAGCAGTTTACCGGGACAGGGTGACGAGCAGTACTTC.